The rows below give T cell receptor beta chains drawn from one sample of a study of a mutant IDH1 vaccine in newly diagnosed glioma. Their antigens remain unidentified. The protocol was immunoSEQ multiplex PCR, while the TCRdb copy is restricted to in-frame clones and leaves out a portion. The sample contains over 50,000 clones, 85% to 90% of which appear only once. The source material was PBMCs, sampled from a glioma patient whose treatment included an IDH1 peptide vaccine. Receptors originate from a woman aged 40-49 years with glioma. Both conserved end residues are part of each CDR3. The D gene is left open where the match is weak. For some rows the clone size is stated as once, few or many, or as a class when expanded; others skip it.

J: TRBJ2-5; V: TRBV7-8; D: TRBD1; size: .; CDR3: CASSLALRTGQETQYF; DNA: TGTGCCAGCAGCTTAGCCCTTCGGACAGGCCAAGAGACCCAGTACTTC
J: TRBJ1-1; V: TRBV6-5; D: TRBD1; size: .; CDR3: CASRRQGLNTEAFF; DNA: TGTGCCAGCCGGAGACAGGGTTTGAACACTGAAGCTTTCTTT
J: TRBJ2-5; V: TRBV2; D: TRBD1; size: once; CDR3: CASSLQGGGETQYF; DNA: TGTGCCAGCAGCTTACAGGGGGGTGGAGAGACCCAGTACTTC
J: TRBJ1-1; V: TRBV11-2; D: TRBD1; size: .; CDR3: CASSDRQGVPEAFF; DNA: TGTGCCAGCAGCGACCGACAGGGAGTACCTGAAGCTTTCTTT
J: TRBJ2-7; V: TRBV5-4; D: .; size: .; CDR3: CASSSWRQGSNEQYF; DNA: TGTGCCAGCAGCTCCTGGCGGCAGGGCAGCAACGAGCAGTACTTC
J: TRBJ2-1; V: TRBV6-6; D: .; size: .; CDR3: CASSYRGLAYNEQFF; DNA: TGTGCCAGCAGTTACAGAGGCCTAGCTTACAATGAGCAGTTCTTC
J: TRBJ2-7; V: TRBV9; D: TRBD2; size: .; CDR3: CASSVRLAGSSDEQYF; DNA: TGTGCCAGCAGCGTAAGACTAGCGGGGTCGTCCGACGAGCAGTACTTC
J: TRBJ2-7; V: TRBV4-2; D: TRBD2; size: .; CDR3: CASCPERGSFYEQYF; DNA: TGTGCCAGCTGCCCTGAGCGGGGGTCCTTCTACGAGCAGTACTTC
J: TRBJ1-1; V: TRBV6-5; D: TRBD1; size: .; CDR3: CASSRTGGKAFF; DNA: TGTGCCAGCAGTCGGACAGGGGGAAAAGCTTTCTTT
J: TRBJ1-1; V: TRBV5-1; D: .; size: once; CDR3: CASSLAGTDNTEAFF; DNA: TGCGCCAGCAGCTTGGCCGGGACGGATAACACTGAAGCTTTCTTT
J: TRBJ1-2; V: TRBV2; D: .; size: .; CDR3: CASKPGYYGYTF; DNA: TGTGCCAGCAAGCCAGGATACTATGGCTACACCTTC
J: TRBJ1-4; V: TRBV2; D: TRBD1; size: .; CDR3: CASSGGQWDEKLFF; DNA: TGTGCCAGCAGTGGGGGACAGTGGGATGAAAAACTGTTTTTT
J: TRBJ1-1; V: TRBV19; D: TRBD1; size: .; CDR3: CASSIWTGAMNTEAFF; DNA: TGTGCCAGTAGTATCTGGACAGGGGCCATGAACACTGAAGCTTTCTTT
J: TRBJ1-5; V: TRBV19; D: .; size: .; CDR3: CASNLRRGDHQPQHF; DNA: TGTGCCAGTAATCTCCGGAGGGGGGACCATCAGCCCCAGCATTTT
J: TRBJ1-2; V: TRBV6-6; D: .; size: .; CDR3: CASSYDGAALYGYTF; DNA: TGTGCCAGCAGTTATGATGGGGCAGCCCTATATGGCTACACCTTC
J: TRBJ1-4; V: TRBV27; D: TRBD1; size: .; CDR3: CASSLSPPGGWTNEKLFF; DNA: TGTGCCAGCAGTTTAAGCCCCCCAGGGGGTTGGACTAATGAAAAACTGTTTTTT
J: TRBJ1-1; V: TRBV6-1; D: .; size: .; CDR3: CASRNGPEAFF; DNA: TGTGCCAGTCGGAACGGTCCTGAAGCTTTCTTT
J: TRBJ2-1; V: TRBV6-1; D: .; size: .; CDR3: CASSDGAGRPWNEQFF; DNA: TGTGCCAGCAGTGACGGGGCGGGACGACCTTGGAATGAGCAGTTCTTC
J: TRBJ1-1; V: TRBV28; D: .; size: .; CDR3: CASSLSRLGTEAFF; DNA: TGTGCCAGCAGTTTATCTAGGTTGGGCACTGAAGCTTTCTTT
J: TRBJ2-1; V: TRBV7-3; D: .; size: .; CDR3: CASSLIPRPYSYNEQFF; DNA: TGTGCCAGCAGCTTAATTCCCAGGCCCTACTCCTACAATGAGCAGTTCTTC
J: TRBJ1-5; V: TRBV5-1; D: TRBD1; size: .; CDR3: CASSRTGVDQPQHF; DNA: TGCGCCAGCAGCAGGACAGGGGTGGATCAGCCCCAGCATTTT
J: TRBJ1-2; V: TRBV19; D: .; size: .; CDR3: CASSRQGRNYGYTF; DNA: TGTGCCAGTAGTAGGCAGGGACGAAACTATGGCTACACCTTC
J: TRBJ1-1; V: TRBV7-9; D: .; size: .; CDR3: CASSSPMNTEAFF; DNA: TGTGCCAGCAGCTCACCCATGAACACTGAAGCTTTCTTT
J: TRBJ2-3; V: TRBV7-6; D: .; size: once; CDR3: CASSLQRYSTDTQYF; DNA: TGTGCCAGCAGCTTACAGCGGTATAGCACAGATACGCAGTATTTT
J: TRBJ2-1; V: TRBV18; D: .; size: .; CDR3: CASSAGQSSYNEQFF; DNA: TGTGCCAGCTCGGCGGGCCAGAGCTCCTACAATGAGCAGTTCTTC
J: TRBJ1-1; V: TRBV6-5; D: .; size: .; CDR3: CATSGPTYTEAFF; DNA: TGTGCCACCTCCGGGCCCACGTACACTGAAGCTTTCTTT
J: TRBJ2-1; V: TRBV30; D: .; size: .; CDR3: CAWRATETEQFF; DNA: TGTGCCTGGAGAGCCACGGAAACCGAGCAGTTCTTC
J: TRBJ2-7; V: TRBV7-2; D: .; size: .; CDR3: CASSLKGFYEQYF; DNA: TGTGCCAGCAGCTTAAAGGGATTCTACGAGCAGTACTTC
J: TRBJ1-1; V: TRBV15; D: TRBD1; size: .; CDR3: CATSPRYARTGDTEAFF; DNA: TGTGCCACCAGCCCCCGGTACGCCAGGACAGGGGACACTGAAGCTTTCTTT
J: TRBJ1-5; V: TRBV2; D: TRBD1; size: .; CDR3: CASRDRGRGQPQHF; DNA: TGTGCCAGCAGAGACAGGGGTCGGGGTCAGCCCCAGCATTTT
J: TRBJ2-6; V: TRBV2; D: .; size: .; CDR3: CASSVSSGANVLTF; DNA: TGTGCCAGCAGTGTTTCCTCTGGGGCCAACGTCCTGACTTTC
J: TRBJ2-2; V: TRBV30; D: .; size: .; CDR3: CAWSLTVTGELFF; DNA: TGTGCCTGGAGTTTGACGGTGACCGGGGAGCTGTTTTTT
J: TRBJ2-4; V: TRBV18; D: .; size: .; CDR3: CASSPPQGLVQYF; DNA: TGTGCCAGCTCACCACCCCAGGGTTTGGTTCAGTACTTC
J: TRBJ1-1; V: TRBV27; D: .; size: .; CDR3: CASSFYGYTEAFF; DNA: TGTGCCAGCAGTTTTTATGGGTACACTGAAGCTTTCTTT
J: TRBJ2-6; V: TRBV5-1; D: .; size: .; CDR3: CASSLLISSGANVLTF; DNA: TGCGCCAGCAGCTTGCTTATAAGCTCTGGGGCCAACGTCCTGACTTTC
J: TRBJ1-2; V: TRBV7-9; D: TRBD1; size: once; CDR3: CASSLAGGQGNYGYTF; DNA: TGTGCCAGCAGCTTAGCGGGGGGACAGGGAAACTATGGCTACACCTTC
J: TRBJ2-1; V: TRBV7-8; D: .; size: .; CDR3: CASSPIRPNGANEQFF; DNA: TGTGCCAGCAGCCCAATTCGGCCCAACGGGGCCAATGAGCAGTTCTTC
J: TRBJ1-5; V: TRBV5-1; D: TRBD1; size: .; CDR3: CASRPGTGGYQPQHF; DNA: TGCGCCAGCAGACCCGGGACAGGGGGGTATCAGCCCCAGCATTTT
J: TRBJ1-5; V: TRBV19; D: .; size: .; CDR3: CASRIGEVNQPQHF; DNA: TGTGCCAGTAGGATTGGGGAGGTGAACCAGCCCCAGCATTTT
J: TRBJ1-2; V: TRBV4-3; D: TRBD1; size: .; CDR3: CASSQDPTGLDYGYTF; DNA: TGCGCCAGCAGCCAAGATCCGACAGGGTTGGACTATGGCTACACCTTC
J: TRBJ1-2; V: TRBV5-1; D: TRBD1; size: .; CDR3: CASRSGTGDGYTF; DNA: TGCGCCAGCAGATCCGGGACAGGGGATGGCTACACCTTC
J: TRBJ1-1; V: TRBV5-8; D: .; size: .; CDR3: CASSIMNTEAFF; DNA: TGTGCCAGCAGCATCATGAACACTGAAGCTTTCTTT
J: TRBJ1-4; V: TRBV27; D: .; size: .; CDR3: CASSLYMQRGRPEKLFF; DNA: TGTGCCAGCAGTTTGTACATGCAGCGTGGGCGACCCGAAAAACTGTTTTTT
J: TRBJ2-7; V: TRBV6-5; D: TRBD1; size: .; CDR3: CASSLTGTGWSYEQYF; DNA: TGTGCCAGCAGTTTAACCGGGACAGGGTGGTCCTACGAGCAGTACTTC
J: TRBJ2-7; V: TRBV6-5; D: .; size: .; CDR3: CASSSGRLDYEQYF; DNA: TGTGCCAGCAGTTCGGGACGGCTGGACTACGAGCAGTACTTC